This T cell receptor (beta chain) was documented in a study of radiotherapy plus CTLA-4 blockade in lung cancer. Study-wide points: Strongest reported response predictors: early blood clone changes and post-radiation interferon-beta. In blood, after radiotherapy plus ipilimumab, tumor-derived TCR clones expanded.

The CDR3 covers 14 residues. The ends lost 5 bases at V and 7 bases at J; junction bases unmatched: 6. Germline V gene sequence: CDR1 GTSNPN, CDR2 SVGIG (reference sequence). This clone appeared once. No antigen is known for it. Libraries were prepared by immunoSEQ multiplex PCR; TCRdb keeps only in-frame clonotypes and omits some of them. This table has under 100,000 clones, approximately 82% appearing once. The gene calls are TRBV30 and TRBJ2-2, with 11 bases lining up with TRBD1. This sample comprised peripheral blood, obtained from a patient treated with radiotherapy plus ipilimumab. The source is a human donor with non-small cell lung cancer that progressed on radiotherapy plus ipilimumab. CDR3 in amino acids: CAWGQGARVGELFF. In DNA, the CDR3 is TGTGCCTGGGGACAGGGGGCGAGGGTCGGGGAGCTGTTTTTT.